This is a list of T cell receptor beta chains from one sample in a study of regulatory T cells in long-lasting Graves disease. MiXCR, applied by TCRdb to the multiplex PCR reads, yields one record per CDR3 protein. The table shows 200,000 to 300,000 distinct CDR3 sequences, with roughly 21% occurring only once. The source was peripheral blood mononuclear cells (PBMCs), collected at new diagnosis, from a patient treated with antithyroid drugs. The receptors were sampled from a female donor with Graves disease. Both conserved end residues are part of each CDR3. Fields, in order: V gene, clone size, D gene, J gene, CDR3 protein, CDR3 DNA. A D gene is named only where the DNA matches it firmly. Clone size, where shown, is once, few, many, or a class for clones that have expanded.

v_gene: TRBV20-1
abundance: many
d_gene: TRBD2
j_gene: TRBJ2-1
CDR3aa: CSASSSAGGPYNEQFF
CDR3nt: TGCAGTGCAAGTTCGTCGGCGGGAGGGCCCTACAATGAGCAGTTCTTC

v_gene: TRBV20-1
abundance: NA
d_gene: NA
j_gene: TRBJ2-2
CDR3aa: CSARVASDTGELFF
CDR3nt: TGCAGTGCTAGAGTGGCTAGCGACACCGGGGAGCTGTTTTTT

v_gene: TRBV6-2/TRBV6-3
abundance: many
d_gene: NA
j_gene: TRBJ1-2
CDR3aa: CASRSLGANYGYTF
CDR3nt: TGTGCCAGCAGATCCCTCGGGGCTAACTATGGCTACACCTTC

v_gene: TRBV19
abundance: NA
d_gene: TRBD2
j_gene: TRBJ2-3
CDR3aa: CASSIDLPGRGADTQYF
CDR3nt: TGTGCCAGTAGTATAGACCTCCCGGGGCGGGGGGCAGATACGCAGTATTTT

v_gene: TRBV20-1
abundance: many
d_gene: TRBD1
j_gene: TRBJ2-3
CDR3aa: CSARPGQGFTDTQYF
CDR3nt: TGCAGTGCCCGTCCGGGACAGGGTTTCACAGATACGCAGTATTTT

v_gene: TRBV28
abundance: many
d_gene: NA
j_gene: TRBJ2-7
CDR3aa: CASSLEGFSYEQYF
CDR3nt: TGTGCCAGCAGTTTGGAAGGGTTCTCCTACGAGCAGTACTTC

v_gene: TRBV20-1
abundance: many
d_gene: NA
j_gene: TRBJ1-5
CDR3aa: CSASGSGYSNQPQHF
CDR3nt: TGCAGTGCTAGTGGGTCGGGGTATAGCAATCAGCCCCAGCATTTT

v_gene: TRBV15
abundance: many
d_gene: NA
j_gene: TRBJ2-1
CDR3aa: CATSRALNEQFF
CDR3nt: TGTGCCACCAGCCGGGCCCTCAATGAGCAGTTCTTC

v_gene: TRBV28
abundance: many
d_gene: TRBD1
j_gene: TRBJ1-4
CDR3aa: CASRPDRGREKLFF
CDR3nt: TGTGCCAGCAGACCGGACAGGGGGAGAGAAAAACTGTTTTTT

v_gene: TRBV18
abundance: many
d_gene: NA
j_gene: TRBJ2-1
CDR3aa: CASSSGTWDNEQFF
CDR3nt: TGTGCCAGCTCATCAGGGACCTGGGACAATGAGCAGTTCTTC

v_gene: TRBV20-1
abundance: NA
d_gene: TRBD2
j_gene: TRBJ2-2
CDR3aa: CSARRAGVNTGELFF
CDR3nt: TGCAGTGCTAGGAGAGCGGGGGTAAACACCGGGGAGCTGTTTTTT

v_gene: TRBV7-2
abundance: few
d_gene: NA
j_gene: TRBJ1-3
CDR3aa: CASSFGVNTIYF
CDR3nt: TGTGCCAGCAGCTTCGGGGTCAACACCATATATTTT

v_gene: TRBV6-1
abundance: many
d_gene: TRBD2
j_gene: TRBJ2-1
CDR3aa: CASSPGLVGNEQFF
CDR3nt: TGTGCCAGCAGTCCAGGACTAGTCGGCAATGAGCAGTTCTTC

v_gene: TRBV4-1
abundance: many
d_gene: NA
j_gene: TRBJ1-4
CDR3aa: CASSQVHRVGEEKLFF
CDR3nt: TGCGCCAGCAGCCAAGTCCACAGGGTGGGGGAGGAAAAACTGTTTTTT

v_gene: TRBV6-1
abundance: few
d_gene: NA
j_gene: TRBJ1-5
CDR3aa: CASKVGGQPQHF
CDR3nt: TGTGCCAGCAAGGTCGGGGGTCAGCCCCAGCATTTT

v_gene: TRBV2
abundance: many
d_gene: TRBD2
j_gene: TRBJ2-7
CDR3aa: CASRSSLAGSYEQYF
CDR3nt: TGTGCCAGCAGATCGTCCCTAGCGGGATCCTACGAGCAGTACTTC

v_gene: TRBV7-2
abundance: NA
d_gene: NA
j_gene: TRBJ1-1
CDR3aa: CASSLGGGMNTEAFF
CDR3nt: TGTGCCAGCAGCTTAGGCGGAGGGATGAACACTGAAGCTTTCTTT

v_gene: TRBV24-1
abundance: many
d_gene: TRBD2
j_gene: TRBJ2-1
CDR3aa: CATSRAGGPNEQFF
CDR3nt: TGTGCCACCTCCCGGGCGGGGGGGCCAAATGAGCAGTTCTTC

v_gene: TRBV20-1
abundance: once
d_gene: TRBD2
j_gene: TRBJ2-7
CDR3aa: CSAREAAGTSGSYEQYF
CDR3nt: TGCAGTGCTAGAGAGGCTGCCGGGACTAGCGGGAGTTACGAGCAGTACTTC

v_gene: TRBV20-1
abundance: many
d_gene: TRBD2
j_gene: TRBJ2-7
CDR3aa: CSAQPRAGDLDEQYF
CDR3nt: TGCAGTGCCCAGCCTAGGGCGGGGGACCTCGACGAGCAGTACTTC

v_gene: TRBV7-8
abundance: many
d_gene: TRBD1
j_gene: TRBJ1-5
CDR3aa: CASSPLKTGWVGQPQHF
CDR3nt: TGTGCCAGCAGCCCCCTCAAGACAGGGTGGGTAGGTCAGCCCCAGCATTTT

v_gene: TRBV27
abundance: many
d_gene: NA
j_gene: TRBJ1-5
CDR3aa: CASSKSRDLFNQPQHF
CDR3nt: TGTGCCAGCAGTAAATCAAGGGATCTCTTCAATCAGCCCCAGCATTTT

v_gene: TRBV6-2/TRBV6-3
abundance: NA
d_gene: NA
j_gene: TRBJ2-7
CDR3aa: CASRPQVYYEQYF
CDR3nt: TGTGCCAGCAGGCCTCAGGTGTACTACGAGCAGTACTTC

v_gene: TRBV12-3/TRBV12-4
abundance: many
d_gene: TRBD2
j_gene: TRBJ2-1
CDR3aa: CASSLGGGAFGNEQFF
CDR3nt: TGTGCCAGCAGTTTAGGCGGGGGGGCCTTTGGCAATGAGCAGTTCTTC

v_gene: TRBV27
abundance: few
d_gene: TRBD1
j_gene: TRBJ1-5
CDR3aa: CASSLWGGGGNQPQHF
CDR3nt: TGTGCCAGCAGCCTATGGGGAGGGGGCGGCAATCAGCCCCAGCATTTT

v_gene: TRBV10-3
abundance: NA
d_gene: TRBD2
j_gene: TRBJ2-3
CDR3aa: CAISDFLAGDTDTQYF
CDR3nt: TGTGCCATCAGTGATTTCCTAGCGGGAGACACAGATACGCAGTATTTT

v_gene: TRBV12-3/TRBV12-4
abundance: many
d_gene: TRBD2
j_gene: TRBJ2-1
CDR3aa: CASSLSGGTYNEQFF
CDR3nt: TGTGCCAGCAGCCTTAGCGGGGGGACATACAATGAGCAGTTCTTC

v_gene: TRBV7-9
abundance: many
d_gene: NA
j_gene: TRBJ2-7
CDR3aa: CASSLGGFPSEQYF
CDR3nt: TGTGCCAGCAGCTTAGGCGGCTTCCCTTCAGAGCAGTACTTC

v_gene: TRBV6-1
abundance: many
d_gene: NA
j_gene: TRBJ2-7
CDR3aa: CASFGQSPSREQYF
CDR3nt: TGTGCCAGCTTCGGACAGTCTCCCTCTCGCGAGCAGTACTTC

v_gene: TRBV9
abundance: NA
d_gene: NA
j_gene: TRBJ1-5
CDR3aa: CASSGDSYNQPQHF
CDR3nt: TGTGCCAGCAGCGGTGACAGCTACAATCAGCCCCAGCATTTT

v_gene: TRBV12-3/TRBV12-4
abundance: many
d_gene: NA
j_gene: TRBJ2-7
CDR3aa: CASSLEDITSYEQYF
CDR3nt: TGTGCCAGCAGTTTGGAAGATATTACTTCCTACGAGCAGTACTTC

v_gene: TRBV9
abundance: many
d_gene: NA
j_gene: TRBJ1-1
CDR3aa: CASSSRLGGTEAFF
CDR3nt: TGTGCCAGCAGCTCCAGACTGGGGGGCACTGAAGCTTTCTTT

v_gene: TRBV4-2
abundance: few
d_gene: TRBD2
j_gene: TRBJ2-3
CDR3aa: CASSHVTSGSRDTQYF
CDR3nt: TGTGCCAGCAGCCATGTTACTAGCGGGAGTAGGGATACGCAGTATTTT

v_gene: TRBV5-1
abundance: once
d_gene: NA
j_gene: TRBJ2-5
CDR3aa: CASSSQGTSLWETQYF
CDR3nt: TGCGCCAGCAGCTCGCAAGGGACATCCTTATGGGAGACCCAGTACTTC

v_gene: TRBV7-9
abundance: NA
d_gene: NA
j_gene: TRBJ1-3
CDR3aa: CASSNRQRNTIYF
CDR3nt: TGTGCCAGCAGCAACCGACAGAGAAACACCATATATTTT

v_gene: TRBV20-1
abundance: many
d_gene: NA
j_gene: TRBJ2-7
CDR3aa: CSARDLGLKGYEQYF
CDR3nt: TGCAGTGCTAGAGATCTGGGGTTAAAGGGCTACGAGCAGTACTTC

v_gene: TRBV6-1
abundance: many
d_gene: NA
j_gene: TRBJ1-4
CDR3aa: CASSLPGSTNEKLFF
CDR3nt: TGTGCCAGCAGTCTCCCCGGATCAACTAATGAAAAACTGTTTTTT

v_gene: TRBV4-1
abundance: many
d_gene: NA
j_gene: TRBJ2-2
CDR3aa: CASSQELGVTGELFF
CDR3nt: TGTGCCAGCAGCCAAGAATTGGGGGTCACCGGGGAGCTGTTTTTT

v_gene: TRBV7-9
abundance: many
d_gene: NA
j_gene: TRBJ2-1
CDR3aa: CASSLARGRSYNEQFF
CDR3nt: TGTGCCAGCAGCCTTGCCCGGGGGCGCTCCTACAATGAGCAGTTCTTC

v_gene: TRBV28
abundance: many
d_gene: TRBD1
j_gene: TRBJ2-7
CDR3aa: CASRGTGTYYEQYF
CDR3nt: TGTGCCAGCAGGGGGACAGGGACATACTACGAGCAGTACTTC

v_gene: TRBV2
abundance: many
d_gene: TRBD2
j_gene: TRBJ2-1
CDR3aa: CASSGGGSPGNEQFF
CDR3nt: TGTGCCAGCAGCGGAGGCGGGAGCCCCGGGAATGAGCAGTTCTTC

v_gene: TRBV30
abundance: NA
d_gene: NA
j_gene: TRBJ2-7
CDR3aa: CAWRGRAEQYF
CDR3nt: TGTGCCTGGAGGGGGCGAGCCGAGCAGTACTTC

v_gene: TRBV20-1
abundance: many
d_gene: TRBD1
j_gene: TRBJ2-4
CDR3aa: CSARAPTGGAKNIQYF
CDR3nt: TGCAGTGCTAGAGCTCCAACAGGGGGGGCCAAAAACATTCAGTACTTC

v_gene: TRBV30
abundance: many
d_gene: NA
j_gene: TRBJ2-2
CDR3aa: CAWSPNGFTGELFF
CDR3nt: TGTGCCTGGAGCCCCAATGGATTCACCGGGGAGCTGTTTTTT

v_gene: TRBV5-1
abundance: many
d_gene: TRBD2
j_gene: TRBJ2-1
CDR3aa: CASSPGTSGGKQFF
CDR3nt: TGCGCCAGCAGCCCGGGGACTAGCGGGGGGAAGCAGTTCTTC

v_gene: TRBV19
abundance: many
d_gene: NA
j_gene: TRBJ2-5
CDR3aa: CASSTTGTAAQYF
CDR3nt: TGTGCCAGTAGTACCACTGGGACCGCTGCCCAGTACTTC